This T cell receptor (beta chain) was recorded in a study of cytomegalovirus exposure and HLA in healthy donors. Points from the study as a whole: Within a later analysis, the majority of CMV-associated TCR beta chains appeared HLA-restricted. Relative to equally common others, HLA-associated TCR beta chains showed greater clonal expansion in a later analysis. It was only CMV serostatus that was available as immune exposure information. About 180 TCR beta chains were listed as cytomegalovirus-associated.

Note on this clone: What it binds is not known.

Vbeta (60) and Jbeta (13) primers were used in the PCR. Profiling relied on immunoSEQ multiplex PCR, and the TCRdb table lists in-frame clones only, not all of them. The table shows about 140,000 clones, with under 85% occurring only once. Germline V gene lookup returns CDR1 LNHDA and CDR2 SQIVND (reference sequence). The length of the CDR3 is 14 residues. The V gene end was trimmed by 9 bases and the J gene end by 3 bases; junction bases not matched to a gene: 7. Input material: PBMCs. This chain uses TRBV19 with TRBJ2-2; 7 bases agree with TRBD1. This clonotype was obtained from a man aged 18 to 30 in good health and CMV-seronegative. The CDR3 spells CASKDRDYTGELFF. In nucleotides, the CDR3 is TGTGCCAGCAAAGACAGGGATTACACCGGGGAGCTGTTTTTT.